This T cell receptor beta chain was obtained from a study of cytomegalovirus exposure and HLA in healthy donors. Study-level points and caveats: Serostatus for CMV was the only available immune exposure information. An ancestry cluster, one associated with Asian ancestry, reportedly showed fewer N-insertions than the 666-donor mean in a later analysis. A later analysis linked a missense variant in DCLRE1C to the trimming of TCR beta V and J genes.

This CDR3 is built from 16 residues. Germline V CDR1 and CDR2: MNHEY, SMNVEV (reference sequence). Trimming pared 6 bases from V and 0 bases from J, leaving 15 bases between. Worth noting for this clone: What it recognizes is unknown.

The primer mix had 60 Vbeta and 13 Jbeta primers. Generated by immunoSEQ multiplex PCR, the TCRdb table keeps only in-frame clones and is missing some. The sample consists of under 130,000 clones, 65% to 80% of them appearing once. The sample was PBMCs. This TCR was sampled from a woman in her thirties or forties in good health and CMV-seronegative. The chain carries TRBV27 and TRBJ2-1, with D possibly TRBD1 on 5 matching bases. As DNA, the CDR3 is TGTGCCAGCAGCCTCACAGGCACTAACTCCTACAATGAGCAGTTCTTC. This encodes CASSLTGTNSYNEQFF.